This TCR beta chain was observed in a study of blood T cells in healthy people across ages. Caucasian individuals from Russia who were healthy and aged 6 to 90 acted as donors. Total RNA amounts of at least 5.5 micrograms were extracted per sample. Study results and limitations: The study found more naive CD4+ cells and higher diversity in long-lived than aged donors.

This clonotype turned up a few times. Antigen unknown. Together with a sample-barcoded 5' primer, a J-beta primer mix was included in a second PCR lasting roughly 7 to 11 cycles. The study obtained at least 3 million CDR3-containing paired-end reads from every sample. TCRdb re-called the 5' RACE reads with MiXCR, one entry per CDR3 protein. Counted here are some 1.4 million distinct CDR3 sequences, 40% to 50% occurring once; the ten biggest clones make up less than 8%. Sequencing was performed on blood. This clonotype was sampled from a woman aged 18-29 years in good health.

As DNA, the CDR3 is TGTGCCAGCAGCCCGACGGGCTCGGGACTATCCTACGAGCAGTACTTC. Translating gives CASSPTGSGLSYEQYF. This sequence joins TRBV5-6 and TRBJ2-7, with 7 bases that match TRBD2. V lost 4 bases to trimming and J lost 1 base; unmatched junction nucleotides: 11. CDR3 length equals 16 residues. Germline assignment: CDR1 SGHDT and CDR2 YYEEEE.